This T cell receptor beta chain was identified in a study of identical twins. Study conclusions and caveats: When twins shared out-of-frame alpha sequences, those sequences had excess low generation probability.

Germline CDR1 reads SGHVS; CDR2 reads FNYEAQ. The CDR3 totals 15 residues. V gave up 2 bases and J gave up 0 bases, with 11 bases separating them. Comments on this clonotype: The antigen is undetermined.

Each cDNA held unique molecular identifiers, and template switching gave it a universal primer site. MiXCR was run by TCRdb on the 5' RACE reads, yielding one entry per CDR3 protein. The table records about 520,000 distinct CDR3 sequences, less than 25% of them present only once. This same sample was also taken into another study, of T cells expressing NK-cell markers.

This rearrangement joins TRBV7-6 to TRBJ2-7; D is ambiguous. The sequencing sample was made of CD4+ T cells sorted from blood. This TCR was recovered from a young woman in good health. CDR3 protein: CASSLTRASSYEQYF. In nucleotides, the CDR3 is TGTGCCAGCAGCTTAACCCGGGCTTCCTCCTACGAGCAGTACTTC.